Below are 30 T cell receptor beta chains sequenced from a single sample in a study of T cells in Graves' hyperthyroidism and ophthalmopathy. RNA transcripts provided the source from which TCR beta CDR3 regions were amplified. When the TCR CDR3 underwent first-round RT-PCR, the HTBI primer set was used. TCRdb reprocessed the multiplex PCR reads with MiXCR, giving one entry per CDR3 protein. In the table there are hundreds of thousands of distinct CDR3 sequences, 20% to 25% of which are singletons. The material sequenced was blood. The source of these receptors is a man aged 35 to 55 with Graves' hyperthyroidism that later progressed to Graves' ophthalmopathy.

This clonotype has a count of ten or more. The gene calls are TRBV12-3 or TRBV12-4 and TRBJ2-7; 9 nucleotides match TRBD1. The J segment lost 3 bases and the V segment lost 5 bases, leaving 14 bases of the junction unmatched. The CDR3 covers 17 residues. Here the CDR3 DNA reads TGTGCCAGCAGTAACATTCACGGGACAGGGAGTCTCTACGAGCAGTACTTC. The encoded protein is CASSNIHGTGSLYEQYF.

The V and J genes are TRBV12-3 or TRBV12-4 and TRBJ2-6, with 7 nucleotides matching TRBD1. There are 19 residues in the CDR3. With V trimmed by 3 bases and J by 4 bases, 15 bases remained unmatched. CDR3 sequence reads: CASSFLGQALFRGANVLTF. CDR3 nucleotide sequence: TGTGCCAGCAGTTTCTTAGGACAGGCCTTATTTCGGGGGGCCAACGTCCTGACTTTC.

The chain joins TRBV6-2 or TRBV6-3 to TRBJ1-5; D remains ambiguous. Between the trimmed V and J ends, which lost 9 bases and 5 bases, there was a span of 17 bases. The CDR3 is made up of 14 amino acids. The germline CDR1 and CDR2 sequences are MNHEY and SVGEGT. CDR3 amino acids: CASTTEEPYQPQHF. In DNA, the CDR3 is TGTGCCAGTACCACAGAGGAACCCTATCAGCCCCAGCATTTT.

This clonotype was seen many times. V is TRBV12-3 or TRBV12-4 and J is TRBJ1-1; 7 nucleotides agree with TRBD1. The CDR3 loop spans 14 amino acids. V dropped 5 bases and J dropped 3; count of bases not matched to a gene: 6. The CDR3 region is CASSTDRDYTEAFF. DNA for the CDR3: TGTGCCAGCAGTACCGACAGGGACTACACTGAAGCTTTCTTT.

There are a few counts of this clonotype. The chain is built from TRBV3-1 and TRBJ2-7; D perhaps matches TRBD1 (5 bases). This CDR3 has 13 residues. Germline V CDR1 and CDR2: LGHDT, YNNKEL (reference sequence). V was clipped by 5 bases and J by 6 bases, with 14 bases between them. CDR3 sequence reads: CASSRAGICEQYF. CDR3 bases: TGTGCCAGCAGCAGGGCAGGGATCTGCGAGCAGTACTTC.

This clonotype has ten or more counts. The gene calls are TRBV9 and TRBJ2-2, with 8 bases lining up with TRBD1. The ends lost 2 bases at V and 6 bases at J; junction bases unmatched: 3. Germline loops: CDR1 SGDLS, CDR2 YYNGEE. The CDR3 is 14 amino acids. CDR3 protein: CASSVGQGPGELFF. The CDR3 region has the DNA TGTGCCAGCAGCGTCGGACAGGGTCCCGGGGAGCTGTTTTTT.

Ten or more counts support this clonotype. The chain employs TRBV12-5 and TRBJ2-7; D perhaps matches TRBD2 (6 bases). Germline V gene data show CDR1 as LGHNT and CDR2 as FRNRAP. V lost 3 bases, J lost 3 bases, and 9 bases lay in between. CDR3 length: 13 residues. The CDR3 is CASGLSGVYEQYF. Here the CDR3 DNA reads TGTGCTAGTGGTTTATCGGGGGTCTACGAGCAGTACTTC. Supplemented by reference TRBV12-5 and TRBJ2-7, the full variable domain reads DARVTQTPRHKVTEMGQEVTMRCQPILGHNTVFWYRQTMMQGLELLAYFRNRAPLDDSGMPKDRFSAEMPDATLATLKIQPSEPRDSAVYFCASGLSGVYEQYFGPGTRLTVT.

This clonotype was observed many times. V gene TRBV5-1 combines with J gene TRBJ2-2; D is tentatively TRBD1 or TRBD2 (5 bases each). V gave up 4 bases and J gave up 8 bases, with 12 bases separating them. The germline V gene encodes CDR1 SGHRS and CDR2 YFSETQ. The CDR3 is 13 residues long. CDR3 sequence (DNA): TGCGCCAGCAGCCTGGGGGAACCAGGGGAGCTGTTTTTT. This translates into CASSLGEPGELFF.

In this sample, this clonotype turned up many times. The genes are TRBV6-5 and TRBJ1-5, with D uncertain. The V and J ends lost 5 bases and 0 bases respectively, with 8 bases between them. CDR3 length equals 14 residues. Germline CDR1 is MNHEY and CDR2 is SVGAGI. The CDR3 protein is CASSPSNSNQPQHF. CDR3 in DNA: TGTGCCAGCAGTCCGTCAAATAGCAATCAGCCCCAGCATTTT.

This clonotype was seen ten or more times. J is TRBJ2-5 and V is TRBV11-2; D is undetermined. This CDR3 has 13 amino acids. Germline CDR1 SGHAT, CDR2 FQNNGV. Trimming pared 10 bases from V and 5 bases from J, leaving 17 bases between. CDR3 DNA: TGTGCCACGAGTAGGGATCGGAAGGAGACCCAGTACTTC. Translation gives CATSRDRKETQYF.

This clonotype was counted a few times. This chain joins TRBV20-1 and TRBJ2-7, with 7 bases that match TRBD1. Trimming cost V 6 bases and J 2 bases; bases outside gene matches: 13. The CDR3 spans 15 residues. Germline V lookup: CDR1 DFQATT, CDR2 SNEGSKA (reference sequence). CDR3 sequence (DNA): TGCAGTGCCCGAAGACAGGGTGGTGGGACCTACGAGCAGTACTTC. Translation: CSARRQGGGTYEQYF.

At least ten counts were recorded for this clonotype. This chain connects TRBV29-1 to TRBJ1-1, with 9 bases aligning to TRBD1. The CDR3 has 14 residues. The V segment lost 6 bases and the J segment 1 base; nucleotides outside the gene matches: 6. Germline-derived CDR1 and CDR2 are SQVTM and ANQGSEA. In DNA form, the CDR3 reads TGCAGCGTAGCAGGACAGGGGAAGAACACTGAAGCTTTCTTT. Its translation: CSVAGQGKNTEAFF.

This clonotype appeared a few times. The V call is TRBV2, the J call TRBJ2-7; 7 bases match TRBD1. Unmatched junction bases numbered 3, after V lost 7 bases and J lost 3 bases. The CDR3 totals 12 residues. CDR1 and CDR2 from the germline V gene are SNHLY and FYNNEI. The CDR3 region is CASTDRDYEQYF. The CDR3 region has the DNA TGTGCCAGCACCGACAGGGACTACGAGCAGTACTTC.

This clonotype turned up a few times. V usage is TRBV12-3 or TRBV12-4 and J usage is TRBJ1-2; a possible D gene is TRBD1 (6 bases). The CDR3 is 14 amino acids. The ends were cut back, 5 bases at V and 8 bases at J, with 18 bases in the middle. CDR3: CASSLAGDRKGYTF. In DNA form, the CDR3 reads TGTGCCAGCAGTCTGGCAGGGGATCGGAAAGGCTACACCTTC.

In this sample, this clonotype turned up many times. V and J are TRBV29-1 and TRBJ2-7; 9 bases map to TRBD1. Germline V gene data show CDR1 as SQVTM and CDR2 as ANQGSEA. This CDR3 region has 13 residues. Germline trimming cut 4 bases from V and 5 bases from J; bases unmatched to any gene: 6. As DNA, the CDR3 is TGCAGCGTTGCCGGGACAGGGTGGGACGAGCAGTACTTC. Protein sequence: CSVAGTGWDEQYF.

Ten or more counts support this clonotype. The genes are TRBV5-1 and TRBJ2-7; tentative D call: TRBD1 (6 bases). The CDR3 loop spans 13 amino acids. From germline, CDR1 is SGHRS and CDR2 YFSETQ. Trimming stripped 5 bases from V and 1 base from J, with 10 bases between. The CDR3 here is CASRQGASYEQYF. CDR3 coding DNA: TGCGCCAGCAGACAGGGCGCATCCTACGAGCAGTACTTC. Based on the CDR3 plus reference TRBV5-1 and TRBJ2-7, the full variable domain is KAGVTQTPRYLIKTRGQQVTLSCSPISGHRSVSWYQQTPGQGLQFLFEYFSETQRNKGNFPGRFSGRQFSNSRSEMNVSTLELGDSALYLCASRQGASYEQYFGPGTRLTVT.

The table lists this clonotype with a count of one. V and J are TRBV20-1 and TRBJ2-6; 7 bases map to TRBD1. The CDR3 runs to 15 residues. Trimming removed 6 bases from V and 0 bases from J; junction bases left unmatched: 5. The germline V gene encodes CDR1 DFQATT and CDR2 SNEGSKA (reference sequence). This CDR3 is CSAPRQGSGANVLTF. In DNA, the CDR3 is TGCAGTGCGCCCAGACAGGGCTCTGGGGCCAACGTCCTGACTTTC.

This clonotype was seen repeatedly, ten times or more. This chain links TRBV20-1 with TRBJ2-7; D unclear. Between the trimmed V and J ends, which lost 2 bases and 1 base, there was a span of 6 bases. From germline, CDR1 is DFQATT and CDR2 SNEGSKA (reference sequence). The CDR3 extends over 12 amino acids. Written as DNA, the CDR3 is TGCAGTGCTAGACTGGGGTCCTACGAGCAGTACTTC. Translation gives CSARLGSYEQYF.

The J gene is TRBJ2-7, the V gene TRBV28; D is possibly TRBD2 (7 bases). V lost 6 bases to trimming and J lost 3 bases, with 15 bases between them. Germline V CDR1 and CDR2: MDHEN, SYDVKM. The CDR3 spans 14 residues. Here the CDR3 DNA reads TGTGCCAGCAGAGGGGGGGGTACGGACTACGAGCAGTACTTC. Translation: CASRGGGTDYEQYF.

This clonotype was recorded many times. The CDR3 sequence: CAITQDRADYGYTF. In DNA, the CDR3 is TGTGCCATCACCCAGGACAGGGCGGACTATGGCTACACCTTC. The chain is built from TRBV10-3 and TRBJ1-2; 8 bases align to TRBD1. CDR1 is ENHRY and CDR2 is SYGVKD in the germline V gene. The CDR3 contains 14 residues. Unmatched junction bases numbered 7, after V lost 7 bases and J lost 3 bases.

This clonotype was observed many times. The chain uses TRBV6-1 and TRBJ1-5, with a tentative D call TRBD1 (6 bases). There are 18 residues in the CDR3. Trimming left V 2 bases short and J 0 bases short, with 17 bases between. Germline-derived CDR1 and CDR2 are MNHNS and SASEGT. Here the CDR3 reads CASSEFRVRGSSNQPQHF. CDR3 in DNA: TGTGCCAGCAGTGAATTCAGGGTCAGGGGAAGTAGCAATCAGCCCCAGCATTTT.

This clonotype was observed at least ten times. The rearrangement links TRBV30 to TRBJ2-7, with TRBD2 identical over 12 bases. Germline trimming cut 5 bases from V and 5 bases from J; bases unmatched to any gene: 4. This CDR3 is built from 13 residues. Germline lookup yields CDR1 GTSNPN and CDR2 SVGIG (reference sequence). The CDR3 DNA follows: TGTGCCTGGCGACTAGCGGGAGCCGACGAGCAGTACTTC. Its protein is CAWRLAGADEQYF.

This clonotype was seen at least ten times. The chain couples TRBV15 to TRBJ2-2; a weak D match, TRBD1 (6 bases). Germline V lookup: CDR1 LNHNV, CDR2 YYDKDF (reference sequence). V was trimmed by 11 bases and J by 3 bases, leaving 19 bases between them. This CDR3 comprises 15 residues. CDR3: CAAGLDRQYTGELFF. In DNA, the CDR3 is TGTGCCGCCGGCCTTGACAGGCAATACACCGGGGAGCTGTTTTTT.

Ten or more counts support this clonotype. The chain employs TRBV29-1 and TRBJ1-5; D is unclear. Trimming took 5 bases from V and 0 from J, leaving 8 bases between them. Germline V gene data show CDR1 as SQVTM and CDR2 as ANQGSEA. CDR3 length: 13 residues. CDR3 in DNA: TGCAGCGTTAGGGCAAATAGCAATCAGCCCCAGCATTTT. Translation gives CSVRANSNQPQHF.

This clonotype was recorded many times. This may be a read error: a much more frequent sequence differs by one nucleotide. The genes are TRBV28 and TRBJ1-1, with unresolved D. The CDR3 loop spans 12 amino acids. V dropped 2 bases and J dropped 3 bases, with 4 bases sitting between them. The germline gives CDR1 MDHEN, CDR2 SYDVKM. For the CDR3, the DNA is TGTGCCAGCAGTTTAAGGCACACTGAAGCTTTCTTT. Protein: CASSLRHTEAFF.

This clonotype showed up just a few times. A much larger clone is a single base away; this may be a read error. The chain joins TRBV12-3 or TRBV12-4 to TRBJ2-4; TRBD1 agrees at 8 bases. V gave up 3 bases and J gave up 2 bases; unmatched junction bases: 6. The CDR3 is 16 amino acids. For the CDR3, the DNA is TGTGCCAGCAGTTTTATCGACAGGGGCCCCAAAAACATTCAGTACTTC. It is translated as CASSFIDRGPKNIQYF.

This clonotype showed up many times. The chain has TRBV6-5 and TRBJ2-2, with D possibly being TRBD1 (5 bases). Trimming took off 7 bases at V and 5 bases at J, with 11 bases between the two ends. Germline V gene data show CDR1 as MNHEY and CDR2 as SVGAGI. This CDR3 has 13 residues. The CDR3, as DNA: TGTGCCAGCATAGGCAGGGCGACCGGGGAGCTGTTTTTT. This encodes CASIGRATGELFF.

The chain combines TRBV28 with TRBJ1-5; 9 nucleotides agree with TRBD1. This CDR3 has 14 residues. CDR1 is MDHEN and CDR2 is SYDVKM in the germline V gene. With V trimmed by 8 bases and J by 6 bases, 8 bases remained unmatched. The CDR3 coding sequence is TGTGCCAGCCTCCGGGACAGGGAAGCTCAGCCCCAGCATTTT. Protein product: CASLRDREAQPQHF.

This clonotype was detected only a few times. The V call is TRBV7-9, the J call TRBJ2-2, with D uncertain. Germline loops: CDR1 SEHNR, CDR2 FQNEAQ (reference sequence). The CDR3 has 14 amino acids. V shed 3 bases and J shed 5 bases, with 10 bases lying between them. The CDR3 region is CASSFDQQTGELFF. In DNA, the CDR3 is TGTGCCAGCAGCTTTGATCAGCAGACCGGGGAGCTGTTTTTT.

This clonotype has ten or more counts. The chain employs TRBV12-3 or TRBV12-4 and TRBJ2-5; 9 bases agree with TRBD1. Trimming cost V 2 bases and J 5 bases; bases outside gene matches: 9. This CDR3 comprises 16 residues. The CDR3 DNA reads as TGTGCCAGCAGTTTAATGGACAGGGGATTAGGGGAGACCCAGTACTTC. This sequence encodes CASSLMDRGLGETQYF.